This T cell receptor beta chain was sequenced during a study of cytomegalovirus exposure and HLA in healthy donors. The study's findings and limits: The authors listed some 160 TCR beta chains as cytomegalovirus-associated.

Remarks on this clone: The antigen is not known.

PCR used 60 Vbeta primers and 13 Jbeta primers. Method: immunoSEQ multiplex PCR; TCRdb's copy keeps in-frame clones and lacks some. The sample contains some 200,000 clones, under 80% of which appear only once. This clonotype was obtained from a man aged 35 to 55 in good health and CMV-seronegative. Sequencing was carried out using PBMCs.

The CDR3 DNA reads TGTGCCAGCAGCATACGACAGGGGGCTTATAGCAATCAGCCCCAGCATTTT. Amino acid sequence: CASSIRQGAYSNQPQHF. This chain uses TRBV5-6 with TRBJ1-5; 10 bases are a match to TRBD1. The CDR3 has 17 residues. V was pared by 4 bases and J by 0 bases, with 7 bases of the junction left unmatched. The germline CDR1 and CDR2 sequences are SGHDT and YYEEEE.